These 4 T cell receptor beta chains share one sample of origin, sequenced in a study of T cell responses to AZD1222 COVID-19 vaccine. Assay used: immunoSEQ multiplex PCR; TCRdb lists only in-frame clones, some missing. The table includes about 180,000 clones, roughly 91% detected once. The sequencing used peripheral blood, collected on day 0 of AZD1222 vaccination. The source is an adult in good health.

This chain links TRBV5-4 with TRBJ1-1, with unresolved D. Germline V gives CDR1 SGHNT, CDR2 YYREEE (reference sequence). This CDR3 comprises 15 residues. Trimming took 1 base from V and 2 from J, leaving 12 bases between them. The CDR3 nucleotides read TGTGCCAGCAGCTTGACGGAGAGACTTAACACTGAAGCTTTCTTT. Its protein product is CASSLTERLNTEAFF.

This chain uses TRBV11-2 with TRBJ2-3; 9 bases are a match to TRBD2. Germline CDR1 and CDR2: SGHAT and FQNNGV. The junction had 3 bases not matched to a gene; V was cut back by 4 bases and J by 4 bases. The CDR3 sequence is 14 residues long. The CDR3 spells CASSSRTSADTQYF. CDR3 DNA sequence: TGTGCCAGCAGCTCCCGGACTAGCGCAGATACGCAGTATTTT.

This chain links TRBV5-4 with TRBJ1-1; D gene ambiguous. CDR3 length: 13 residues. Between the trimmed V and J ends, which lost 4 bases and 3 bases, there was a span of 10 bases. Germline-derived CDR1 and CDR2 are SGHNT and YYREEE (reference sequence). The CDR3 coding sequence is TGTGCCAGCAGCGTCGACACGTACACTGAAGCTTTCTTT. Protein product: CASSVDTYTEAFF.

The rearrangement links TRBV11-3 to TRBJ2-2; D is unresolved. There are 13 residues in the CDR3. Deletions cut 5 bases from V and 6 bases from J, with 10 bases between. CDR1 and CDR2 (germline): SGHNT, YENEEA. The CDR3 sequence: CASSNKDSGELFF. Here the CDR3 DNA reads TGTGCCAGCAGCAATAAAGACTCCGGGGAGCTGTTTTTT.